Below, 16 T cell receptor beta chains from the same sample are listed, as sequenced in a study of radiotherapy plus CTLA-4 blockade in lung cancer (dated by TCRdb to the late 2010s). Library preparation used the immunoSEQ multiplex PCR assay. What TCRdb holds here is the immuneACCESS table cut down to in-frame rearrangements. Part of the clones is not present; checked against another copy, under half of the missing clones reflect an unresolved V gene, and the others are unexplained. For this sample there are approximately 100,000 clones; over 65% appear just once. Roughly 2.5% of the sample is held by the ten biggest clonotypes. Sequenced material: peripheral blood, taken from a patient treated with radiotherapy plus ipilimumab. Every receptor here comes from a human donor with non-small cell lung cancer that progressed on radiotherapy plus ipilimumab. Some clones in this sample may be carry-over from other donors' samples.

The V call is TRBV7-5, the J call TRBJ2-1; the table's D call of TRBD1 was not tested on the DNA. TRBV7-5 is assigned pseudogene status. The CDR3 is made up of 16 amino acids. CDR3 protein: CARSQLRRPDSNEQFF. In DNA, the CDR3 is TGTGCCAGAAGCCAACTAAGACGTCCGGACAGTAATGAGCAGTTCTTC.

This chain links TRBV6-5 with TRBJ1-6; D ambiguous. V dropped 8 bases and J dropped 10 bases, with 21 bases sitting between them. Germline CDR1 and CDR2: MNHEY and SVGAGI. CDR3 length equals 15 residues. The CDR3 protein is CASSSLYKLSSPLHF. CDR3 DNA sequence: TGTGCCAGCTCTTCCCTTTACAAGCTTTCCTCACCCCTCCACTTT.

The chain combines TRBV11-2 with TRBJ2-6, with D possibly matching TRBD1 (6 bases). CDR1 is SGHAT, CDR2 FQNNGV, per germline. The CDR3 consists of 16 residues. The V end was cut by 5 bases, the J end by 2 bases, with 13 bases between. CDR3 region: CASSQFRGTGANVLTF. The CDR3 DNA sequence: TGTGCCAGCAGCCAATTCAGGGGAACTGGGGCCAACGTCCTGACTTTC.

The V call is TRBV27, the J call TRBJ2-7; 7 bases agree with TRBD1. The CDR3 loop spans 14 amino acids. Germline V gives CDR1 MNHEY, CDR2 SMNVEV (reference sequence). J lost 4 bases, V lost 3 bases, and 6 bases had no gene match. This CDR3 reads CASSFKGAQYEQYF. DNA of the CDR3: TGTGCCAGCAGTTTTAAGGGGGCGCAGTACGAGCAGTACTTC.

The chain uses TRBV9 and TRBJ1-1, with TRBD1 matching over 7 bases. Germline loops: CDR1 SGDLS, CDR2 YYNGEE. The CDR3 covers 14 residues. The ends lost 3 bases at V and 4 bases at J; junction bases unmatched: 6. CDR3 nucleotides: TGTGCCAGCAGCGCCACAGGGGTGACCACTGAAGCTTTCTTT. It is translated as CASSATGVTTEAFF.

This clone was found once. The rearrangement uses TRBV2 and TRBJ2-2; unclear D gene. CDR3 length equals 19 residues. Germline V lookup: CDR1 SNHLY, CDR2 FYNNEI. V was pared by 2 bases and J by 3 bases, with 22 bases between. CDR3 coding DNA: TGTGCCAGCAGTGAACTGGGTCTGGGGATGGGGATAGACACCGGGGAGCTGTTTTTT. Amino acid sequence: CASSELGLGMGIDTGELFF.

Details on this clone: This sample also contains other DNA sequences that code for the same CDR3. The chain recombines TRBV5-1 with TRBJ1-1, with unresolved D. Trimming cost V 0 bases and J 1 base, with 7 bases left between them. This CDR3 spans 14 amino acids. The germline V gene encodes CDR1 SGHRS and CDR2 YFSETQ. CDR3 residues: CASSLGQPNTEAFF. The CDR3 bases are TGCGCCAGCAGCTTGGGTCAACCGAACACTGAAGCTTTCTTT.

The chain is built from TRBV5-1 and TRBJ1-1; D uncertain. Trimming took off 2 bases at V and 1 base at J, with 6 bases between the two ends. Germline V CDR1 and CDR2: SGHRS, YFSETQ. This CDR3 contains 13 residues. CDR3 in DNA: TGCGCCAGCAGCTTCCACGGGAACACTGAAGCTTTCTTT. Its translation is CASSFHGNTEAFF. Full variable domain (outside the CDR3, taken from reference TRBV5-1 and TRBJ1-1): KAGVTQTPRYLIKTRGQQVTLSCSPISGHRSVSWYQQTPGQGLQFLFEYFSETQRNKGNFPGRFSGRQFSNSRSEMNVSTLELGDSALYLCASSFHGNTEAFFGQGTRLTVV.

The chain is built from TRBV16 and TRBJ1-5, with D tentatively TRBD1 (5 bases). Trimming took off 1 base at V and 7 bases at J, with 8 bases between the two ends. The germline V gene encodes CDR1 KGHSY and CDR2 FQNENV. The CDR3 length is 13 residues. CDR3: CASSQYEGQPQHF. The CDR3 DNA follows: TGTGCCAGCAGCCAATACGAGGGGCAGCCCCAGCATTTT.

The CDR3 protein is CASSQNAPWGGGTFTDTQYF. The CDR3 region has the DNA TGTGCCAGCAGCCAAAACGCTCCGTGGGGGGGCGGAACCTTCACAGATACGCAGTATTTT. J is TRBJ2-3 and V is TRBV7-6; D possibly corresponds to TRBD2 (7 bases). Germline V CDR1 and CDR2: SGHVS, FNYEAQ. CDR3 length equals 20 residues. Trimming cost V 5 bases and J 2 bases, with 29 bases left between them.

The J gene is TRBJ2-7, the V gene TRBV29-1, with D maybe TRBD1 (6 bases). Germline V gene data show CDR1 as SQVTM and CDR2 as ANQGSEA. V shed 7 bases and J shed 5 bases, with 21 bases lying between them. The CDR3 has 14 amino acids. The CDR3 loop reads CSARWGRSVHEQYF. In DNA form, the CDR3 reads TGCAGCGCTCGGTGGGGGCGTAGTGTTCACGAGCAGTACTTC.

This chain joins TRBV5-1 and TRBJ2-7; unclear D gene. V shed 0 bases and J shed 6 bases, with 13 bases lying between them. The CDR3 has 14 residues. Germline assignment: CDR1 SGHRS and CDR2 YFSETQ. CDR3 loop: CASSLDPPTGEQYF. CDR3 DNA: TGCGCCAGCAGCTTGGACCCCCCAACGGGCGAGCAGTACTTC.

The CDR3 nucleotides are TGCGCCAGCAGCCCCTTAGCGGGGGGTAGCTCCTACAATGAGCAGTTCTTC. It translates to CASSPLAGGSSYNEQFF. This chain joins TRBV4-3 and TRBJ2-1; 10 positions agree with TRBD2. Trimming took 4 bases from V and 0 from J; bases not matched to a gene: 6. There are 17 residues in the CDR3. Germline-derived CDR1 and CDR2 are LGHNA and YSLEER.

V gene TRBV21-1 combines with J gene TRBJ1-6. TRBV21-1 represents a pseudogene. This CDR3 comprises 15 residues. The chain's CDR3 is CASSKRRQGNSPLHF. CDR3 DNA sequence: TGTGCCAGCAGCAAAAGGAGGCAGGGAAATTCACCCCTCCACTTT.

This rearrangement joins TRBV7-3 to TRBJ2-5; D perhaps matches TRBD1 (6 bases). The CDR3 is made up of 12 amino acids. The ends were cut back, 4 bases at V and 7 bases at J, with 10 bases in the middle. Germline V lookup: CDR1 SGHTA, CDR2 FQGTGA. The CDR3 sequence: CASSSIGGTQYF. In DNA form, the CDR3 reads TGTGCCAGCAGCTCAATAGGGGGGACCCAGTACTTC.

This chain uses TRBV5-1 with TRBJ2-1; 9 nucleotides agree with TRBD2. The J segment lost 3 bases and the V segment lost 2 bases, leaving 3 bases of the junction unmatched. Per germline, CDR1 SGHRS and CDR2 YFSETQ. The CDR3 extends over 15 amino acids. CDR3 in DNA: TGCGCCAGCAGCTTAGGGACTAGCATCTACAATGAGCAGTTCTTC. Protein: CASSLGTSIYNEQFF.